The entry below describes one T cell receptor beta chain. These data come from a study of cytomegalovirus exposure and HLA in healthy donors. Germline-derived CDR1 and CDR2 are LNHDA and SQIVND (reference sequence). V shed 1 base and J 3 bases; nucleotides not matched to a gene: 9. This CDR3 has 18 amino acids. The PCR was carried out with 60 Vbeta primers and 13 Jbeta primers. TCRdb's table, derived via immunoSEQ multiplex PCR, lists solely in-frame clones and lacks some. Among 100,000 to 150,000 clones listed, about 83% were seen once. The rearrangement joins TRBV19 to TRBJ2-3; 11 bases are a match to TRBD2. Material: PBMCs. The sequence came from a woman between 35 and 50 years old in good health and CMV-seropositive. The CDR3 reads CASSIGTGTSGWTDTQYF. DNA for the CDR3: TGTGCCAGTAGTATAGGCACCGGGACTAGCGGTTGGACAGATACGCAGTATTTT.